This entry is about one T cell receptor beta chain. Germline CDR1 is LGHNA and CDR2 is YNFKEQ. V lost 0 bases and J lost 1, with 14 bases in between. This CDR3 has 17 amino acids. This specimen comes from a study of blood T cell repertoires in COVID-19. Background on the study: PBMCs, B-cell-depleted T cells, or T cells were the source of the cDNA or gDNA that made up the material.

In the original processing: Reference gene primer amplification in the assay estimated nucleated cell counts. The method was immunoSEQ multiplex PCR; TCRdb's version includes in-frame clones alone and lacks a portion of them. V and J calls and clone size are given by that table; D and trimming were obtained from the DNA. This sample has nearly 300,000 clones, with roughly 91% found just once. The sample consisted of PBMCs or T cells enriched from blood (not recorded which). The source of this sequence is a woman aged 45-65 years who had been exposed to COVID-19. V gene TRBV4-2 combines with J gene TRBJ2-3, with D possibly matching TRBD2 (7 bases). Here the CDR3 reads CASSQDGRGSGTDTQYF. The CDR3 nucleotides are TGTGCCAGCAGCCAAGATGGGAGGGGGTCGGGCACAGATACGCAGTATTTT.